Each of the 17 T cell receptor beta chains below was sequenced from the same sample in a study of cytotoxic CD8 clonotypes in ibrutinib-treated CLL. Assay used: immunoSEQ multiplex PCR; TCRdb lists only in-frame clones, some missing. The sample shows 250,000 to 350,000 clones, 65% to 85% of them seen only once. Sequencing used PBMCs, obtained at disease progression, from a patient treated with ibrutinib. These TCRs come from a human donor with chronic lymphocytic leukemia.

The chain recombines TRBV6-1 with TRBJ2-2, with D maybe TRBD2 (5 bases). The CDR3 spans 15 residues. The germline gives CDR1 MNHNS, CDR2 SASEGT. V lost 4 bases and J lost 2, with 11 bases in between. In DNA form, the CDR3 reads TGTGCCAGCAGTGCGCGGACTCTCAACACCGGGGAGCTGTTTTTT. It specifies CASSARTLNTGELFF.

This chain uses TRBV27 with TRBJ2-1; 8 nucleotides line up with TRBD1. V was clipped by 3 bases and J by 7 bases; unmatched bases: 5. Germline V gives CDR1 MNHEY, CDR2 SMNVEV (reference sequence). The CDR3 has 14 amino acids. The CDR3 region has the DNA TGTGCCAGCAGTTTGGACAGGGTTTCGAATGAGCAGTTCTTC. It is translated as CASSLDRVSNEQFF.

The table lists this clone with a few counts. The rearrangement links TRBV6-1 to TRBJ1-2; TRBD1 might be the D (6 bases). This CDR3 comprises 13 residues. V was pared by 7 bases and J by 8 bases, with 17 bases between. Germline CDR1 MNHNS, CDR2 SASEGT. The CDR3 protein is CASIPTGSGGYTF. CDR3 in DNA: TGTGCCAGCATTCCCACAGGGTCTGGCGGCTACACCTTC.

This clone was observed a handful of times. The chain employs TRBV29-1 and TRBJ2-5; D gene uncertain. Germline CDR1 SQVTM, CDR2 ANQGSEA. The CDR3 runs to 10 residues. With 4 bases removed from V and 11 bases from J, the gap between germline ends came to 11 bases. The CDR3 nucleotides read TGCAGCGTTGCTCTCCCCGGGCAGTACTTC. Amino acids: CSVALPGQYF.

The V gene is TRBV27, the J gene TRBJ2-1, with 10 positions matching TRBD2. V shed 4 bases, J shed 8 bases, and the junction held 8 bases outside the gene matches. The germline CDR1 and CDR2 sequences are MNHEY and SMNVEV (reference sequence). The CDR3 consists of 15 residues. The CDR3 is CASSYQREGLHEQFF. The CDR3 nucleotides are TGTGCCAGCAGTTACCAGCGGGAGGGCCTCCATGAGCAGTTCTTC.

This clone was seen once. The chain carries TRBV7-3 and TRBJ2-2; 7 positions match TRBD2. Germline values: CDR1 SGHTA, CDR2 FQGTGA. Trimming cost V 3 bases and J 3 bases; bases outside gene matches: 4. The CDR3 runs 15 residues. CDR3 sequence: CASSFTGRYTGELFF. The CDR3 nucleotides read TGTGCCAGCAGCTTTACCGGGAGGTACACCGGGGAGCTGTTTTTT.

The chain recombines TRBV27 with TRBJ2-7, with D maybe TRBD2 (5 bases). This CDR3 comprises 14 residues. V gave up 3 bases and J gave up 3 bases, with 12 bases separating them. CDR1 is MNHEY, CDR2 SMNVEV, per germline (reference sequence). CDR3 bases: TGTGCCAGCAGTTTGGTTGGGAGAGGCTACGAGCAGTACTTC. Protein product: CASSLVGRGYEQYF.

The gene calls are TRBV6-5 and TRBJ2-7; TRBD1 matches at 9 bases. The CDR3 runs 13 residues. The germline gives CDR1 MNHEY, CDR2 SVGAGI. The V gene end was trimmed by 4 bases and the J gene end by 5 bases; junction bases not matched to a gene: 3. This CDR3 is CASSSGTGNEQYF. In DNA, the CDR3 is TGTGCCAGCAGTTCCGGGACAGGGAACGAGCAGTACTTC.

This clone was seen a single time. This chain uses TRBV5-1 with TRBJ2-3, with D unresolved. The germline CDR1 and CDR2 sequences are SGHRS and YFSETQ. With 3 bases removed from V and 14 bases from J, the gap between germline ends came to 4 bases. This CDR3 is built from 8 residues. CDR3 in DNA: TGCGCCAGCAGCTCTTGGTATTTT. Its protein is CASSSWYF.

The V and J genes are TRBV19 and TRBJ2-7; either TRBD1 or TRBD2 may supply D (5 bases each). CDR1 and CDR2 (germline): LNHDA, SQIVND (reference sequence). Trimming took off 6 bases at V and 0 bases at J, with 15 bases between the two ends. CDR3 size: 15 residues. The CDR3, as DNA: TGTGCCAGTAGAGATAAAGCAGGGAGCTCCTACGAGCAGTACTTC. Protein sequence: CASRDKAGSSYEQYF.

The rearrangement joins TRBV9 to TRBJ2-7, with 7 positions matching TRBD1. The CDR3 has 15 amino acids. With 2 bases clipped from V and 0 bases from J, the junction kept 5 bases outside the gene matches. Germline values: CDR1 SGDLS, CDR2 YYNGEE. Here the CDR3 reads CASSVGTASSYEQYF. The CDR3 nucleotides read TGTGCCAGCAGCGTTGGGACAGCCAGCTCCTACGAGCAGTACTTC.

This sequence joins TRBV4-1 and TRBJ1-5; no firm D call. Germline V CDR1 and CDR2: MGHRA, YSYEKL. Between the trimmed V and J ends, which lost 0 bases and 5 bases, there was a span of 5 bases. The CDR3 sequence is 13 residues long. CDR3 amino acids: CASSQDRYQPQHF. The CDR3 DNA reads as TGCGCCAGCAGCCAAGACCGTTATCAGCCCCAGCATTTT.

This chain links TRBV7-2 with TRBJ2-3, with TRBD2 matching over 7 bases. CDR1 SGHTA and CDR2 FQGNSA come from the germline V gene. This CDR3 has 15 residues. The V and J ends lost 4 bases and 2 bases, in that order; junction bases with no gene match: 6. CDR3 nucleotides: TGTGCCAGCAGCTCGAGGACTAGGTCCACAGATACGCAGTATTTT. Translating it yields CASSSRTRSTDTQYF.

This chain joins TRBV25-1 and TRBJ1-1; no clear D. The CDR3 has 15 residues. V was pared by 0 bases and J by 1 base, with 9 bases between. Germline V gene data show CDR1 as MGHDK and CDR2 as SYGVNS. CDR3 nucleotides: TGTGCCAGCAGTGAATACCGGACGGGGAACACTGAAGCTTTCTTT. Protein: CASSEYRTGNTEAFF.

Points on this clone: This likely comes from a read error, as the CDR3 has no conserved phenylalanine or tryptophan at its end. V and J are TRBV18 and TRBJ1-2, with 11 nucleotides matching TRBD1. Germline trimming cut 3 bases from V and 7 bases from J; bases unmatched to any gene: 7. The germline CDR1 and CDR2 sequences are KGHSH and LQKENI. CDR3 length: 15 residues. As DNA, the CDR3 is TGTGCCAGCTCACCTGAACGGACAGGGGGCAGTGGCTACACCCTC. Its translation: CASSPERTGGSGYTL.

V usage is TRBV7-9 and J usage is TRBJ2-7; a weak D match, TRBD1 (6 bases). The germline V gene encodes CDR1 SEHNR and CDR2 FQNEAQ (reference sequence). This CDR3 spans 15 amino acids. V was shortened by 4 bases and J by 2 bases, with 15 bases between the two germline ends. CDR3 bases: TGTGCCAGCAGCTCTACGTACAGGGCAGCCTACGAGCAGTACTTC. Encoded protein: CASSSTYRAAYEQYF.

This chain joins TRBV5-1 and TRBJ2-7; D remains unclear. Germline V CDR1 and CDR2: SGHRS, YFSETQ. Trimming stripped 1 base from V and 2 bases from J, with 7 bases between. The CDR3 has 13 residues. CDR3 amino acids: CASSLTVTYEQYF. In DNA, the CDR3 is TGCGCCAGCAGCTTGACGGTAACCTACGAGCAGTACTTC. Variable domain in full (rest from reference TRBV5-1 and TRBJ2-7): KAGVTQTPRYLIKTRGQQVTLSCSPISGHRSVSWYQQTPGQGLQFLFEYFSETQRNKGNFPGRFSGRQFSNSRSEMNVSTLELGDSALYLCASSLTVTYEQYFGPGTRLTVT.